This TCR beta chain was identified in a study of cytomegalovirus exposure and HLA in healthy donors. Findings and limits, study-wide: A later analysis linked a missense variant in DCLRE1C to the trimming of TCR beta V and J genes. A later analysis, which compared TCR beta chains of equal frequency, found the HLA-associated ones more clonally expanded.

The PCR had 60 Vbeta and 13 Jbeta primers. Generated by immunoSEQ multiplex PCR, the TCRdb table keeps only in-frame clones and is missing some. The sample comprises tens of thousands of clones, less than 85% of which are singletons, and roughly 4.2% rests with the top ten. The CDR3 covers 15 residues. The V and J ends lost 5 bases and 6 bases, in that order; junction bases with no gene match: 6. Germline CDR1 is MNHNS and CDR2 is SASEGT. A word on this clone: The antigen is not known.

The genes are TRBV6-1 and TRBJ2-1, with 11 bases that match TRBD2. Sequences were obtained from PBMCs. This TCR came from a man between 60 and 70 years old in good health and CMV-seronegative. The CDR3 is CASSKHSGGANEQFF. The CDR3 region has the DNA TGTGCCAGCAGTAAGCATAGCGGGGGGGCCAATGAGCAGTTCTTC.